The clone carrying this T cell receptor beta chain was seen more than once but under ten times. Its antigen is unidentified. These data come from a study of human T cells and chemical hapten exposure. Study background: Minor pooled library volume differences mainly drove per-sample TCR yield variation. Points from the study as a whole: Sensitization with DPC brought no change to TCRs above 1 in 1000 in frequency. Compared with pre-sensitization or healthy control sets, expanded TCRs clustered more.

J gave up 2 bases and V 1 base, and 3 bases lay outside the gene matches. The germline V gene has CDR1 LGHDT and CDR2 YNNKEL (reference sequence). CDR3 size: 15 residues. Time point of the sample: patch test 3, about 24 weeks after DPC sensitization. The treatment was: therapeutic diphenylcyclopropenone sensitization with weekly scalp DPC. Original methodology: There were a median of around 96,000 TCRs per sample, with a range from about 23,224 to 750,000. TCRdb reanalysed the RACE reads using MiXCR and keeps one entry per CDR3 protein. These V and J calls derive from TCRdb rather than the authors' analysis. The table has 100,000 to 120,000 distinct CDR3 sequences, around 34% seen once.

This rearrangement joins TRBV3-1 to TRBJ2-3; 7 nucleotides agree with TRBD2. The source of this sequence is a man between 40 and 49 years old with alopecia areata. Some clones in this sample may be carry-over from other donors' samples. Sequencing was performed on whole blood, taken in connection with sensitization to the hapten diphenylcyclopropenone (DPC). CDR3 sequence reads: CASSQGAGITDTQYF. The CDR3 coding sequence is TGTGCCAGCAGCCAAGGAGCGGGGATCACAGATACGCAGTATTTT.